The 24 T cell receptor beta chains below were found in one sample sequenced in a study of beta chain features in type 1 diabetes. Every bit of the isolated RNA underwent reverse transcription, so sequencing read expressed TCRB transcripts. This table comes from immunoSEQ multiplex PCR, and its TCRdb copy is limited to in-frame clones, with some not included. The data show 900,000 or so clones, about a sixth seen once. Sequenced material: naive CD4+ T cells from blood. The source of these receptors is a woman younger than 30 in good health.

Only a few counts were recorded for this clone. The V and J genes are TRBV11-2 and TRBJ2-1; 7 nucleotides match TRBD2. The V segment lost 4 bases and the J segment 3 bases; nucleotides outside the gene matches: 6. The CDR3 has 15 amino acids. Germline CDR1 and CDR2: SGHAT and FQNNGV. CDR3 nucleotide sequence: TGTGCCAGCAGCTCGCGAGGGAGGGTCTACAATGAGCAGTTCTTC. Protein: CASSSRGRVYNEQFF.

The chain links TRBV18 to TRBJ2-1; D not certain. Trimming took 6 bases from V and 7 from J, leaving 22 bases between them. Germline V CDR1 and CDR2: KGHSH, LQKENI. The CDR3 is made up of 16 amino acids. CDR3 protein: CASSQNTGKLTNEQFF. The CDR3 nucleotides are TGTGCCAGCTCCCAGAACACTGGCAAACTCACGAATGAGCAGTTCTTC.

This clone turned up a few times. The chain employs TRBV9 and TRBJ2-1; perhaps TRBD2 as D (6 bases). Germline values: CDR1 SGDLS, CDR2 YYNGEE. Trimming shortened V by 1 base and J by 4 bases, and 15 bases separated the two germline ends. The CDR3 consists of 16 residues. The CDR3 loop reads CASSVFGSQKYNEQFF. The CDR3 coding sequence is TGTGCCAGCAGCGTATTCGGGAGTCAGAAGTACAATGAGCAGTTCTTC.

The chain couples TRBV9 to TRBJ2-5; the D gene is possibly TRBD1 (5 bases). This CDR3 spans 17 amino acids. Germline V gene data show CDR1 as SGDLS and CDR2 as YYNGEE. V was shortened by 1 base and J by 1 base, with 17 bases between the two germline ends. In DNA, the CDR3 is TGTGCCAGCAGCGTAACCACGAACAGGAACGGCCAAGAGACCCAGTACTTC. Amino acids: CASSVTTNRNGQETQYF.

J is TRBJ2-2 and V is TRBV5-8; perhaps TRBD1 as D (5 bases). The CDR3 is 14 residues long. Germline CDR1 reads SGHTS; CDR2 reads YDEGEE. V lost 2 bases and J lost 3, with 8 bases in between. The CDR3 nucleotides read TGTGCCAGCAGCTTCGGCAGGGACACCGGGGAGCTGTTTTTT. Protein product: CASSFGRDTGELFF.

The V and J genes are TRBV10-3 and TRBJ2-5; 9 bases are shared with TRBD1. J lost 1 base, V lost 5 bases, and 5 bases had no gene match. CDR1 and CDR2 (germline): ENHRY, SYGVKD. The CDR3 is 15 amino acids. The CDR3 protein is CAISPGQGLQETQYF. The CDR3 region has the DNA TGTGCCATCAGTCCGGGACAGGGACTCCAAGAGACCCAGTACTTC.

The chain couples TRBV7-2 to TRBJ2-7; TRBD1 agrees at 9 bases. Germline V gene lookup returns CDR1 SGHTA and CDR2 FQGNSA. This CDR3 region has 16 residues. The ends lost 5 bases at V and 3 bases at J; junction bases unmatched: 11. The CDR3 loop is CASSPARDRANYEQYF. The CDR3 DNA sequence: TGTGCCAGCAGCCCCGCCCGGGACAGGGCAAACTACGAGCAGTACTTC. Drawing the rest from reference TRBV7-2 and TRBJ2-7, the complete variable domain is GAGVSQSPSNKVTEKGKDVELRCDPISGHTALYWYRQSLGQGLEFLIYFQGNSAPDKSGLPSDRFSAERTGGSVSTLTIQRTQQEDSAVYLCASSPARDRANYEQYFGPGTRLTVT.

The CDR3 loop is CASSLSLDSHYEQYF. The CDR3 DNA reads as TGTGCCAGCAGTTTATCCCTGGACAGTCACTACGAGCAGTACTTC. The rearrangement links TRBV27 to TRBJ2-7; D perhaps matches TRBD1 (6 bases). The CDR3 totals 15 residues. Germline CDR1 and CDR2: MNHEY and SMNVEV (reference sequence). V lost 0 bases to trimming and J lost 3 bases, with 12 bases between them.

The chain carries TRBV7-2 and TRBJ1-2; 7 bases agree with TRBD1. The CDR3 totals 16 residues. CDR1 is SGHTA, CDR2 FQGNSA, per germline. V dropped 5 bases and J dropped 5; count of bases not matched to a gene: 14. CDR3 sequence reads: CASSHTIGQDSYGYTF. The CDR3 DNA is TGTGCCAGCAGCCACACGATCGGACAGGACTCTTATGGCTACACCTTC.

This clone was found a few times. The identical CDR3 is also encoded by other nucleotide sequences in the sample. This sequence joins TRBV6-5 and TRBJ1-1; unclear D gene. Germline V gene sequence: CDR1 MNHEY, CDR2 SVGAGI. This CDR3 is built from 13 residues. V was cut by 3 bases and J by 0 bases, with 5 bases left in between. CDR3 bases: TGTGCCAGCAGTTATTCTATGAACACTGAAGCTTTCTTT. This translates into CASSYSMNTEAFF.

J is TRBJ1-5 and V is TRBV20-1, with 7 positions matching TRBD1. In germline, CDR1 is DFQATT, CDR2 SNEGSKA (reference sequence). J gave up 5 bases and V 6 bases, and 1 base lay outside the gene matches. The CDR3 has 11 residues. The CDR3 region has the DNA TGCAGTGCAGGGGGCCATCAGCCCCAGCATTTT. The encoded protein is CSAGGHQPQHF.

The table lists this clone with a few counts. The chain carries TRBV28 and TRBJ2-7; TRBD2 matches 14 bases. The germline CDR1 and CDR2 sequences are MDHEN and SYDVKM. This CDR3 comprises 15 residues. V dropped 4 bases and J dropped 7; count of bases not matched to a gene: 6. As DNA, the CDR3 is TGTGCCAGCAGTTCACCGGGACTAGCGGGAGTTGAGCAGTACTTC. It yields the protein CASSSPGLAGVEQYF.

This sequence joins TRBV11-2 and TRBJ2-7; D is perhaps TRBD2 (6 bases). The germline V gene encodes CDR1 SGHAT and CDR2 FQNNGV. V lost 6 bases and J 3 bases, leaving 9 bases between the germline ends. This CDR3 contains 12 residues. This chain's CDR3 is CASSQGLYEQYF. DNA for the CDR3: TGTGCCAGCAGTCAGGGACTCTACGAGCAGTACTTC.

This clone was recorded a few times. This CDR3 reads CASSQSAAEETQYF. CDR3 in DNA: TGTGCCAGCAGCCAGTCTGCGGCGGAAGAGACCCAGTACTTC. This sequence joins TRBV9 and TRBJ2-5; D gene uncertain. Trimming removed 4 bases from V and 3 bases from J, with 13 bases in between. This CDR3 is built from 14 residues. CDR1 SGDLS and CDR2 YYNGEE come from the germline V gene.

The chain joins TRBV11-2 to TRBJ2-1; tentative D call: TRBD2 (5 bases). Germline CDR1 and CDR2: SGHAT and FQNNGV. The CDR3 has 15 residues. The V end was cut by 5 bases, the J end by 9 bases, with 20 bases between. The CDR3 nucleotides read TGTGCCAGCAGCCCGCGTCGCGACGGGGTCGGTGAGCAGTTCTTC. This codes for CASSPRRDGVGEQFF.

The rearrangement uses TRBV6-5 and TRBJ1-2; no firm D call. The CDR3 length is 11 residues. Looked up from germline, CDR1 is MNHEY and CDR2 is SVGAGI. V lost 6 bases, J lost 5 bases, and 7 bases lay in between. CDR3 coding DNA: TGTGCCAGCAGCCCTCAATATGGCTACACCTTC. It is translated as CASSPQYGYTF.

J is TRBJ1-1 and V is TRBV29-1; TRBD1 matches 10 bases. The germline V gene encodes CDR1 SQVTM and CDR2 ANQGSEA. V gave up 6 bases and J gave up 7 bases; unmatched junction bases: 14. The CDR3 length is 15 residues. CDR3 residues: CSVKTRTGGGDEAFF. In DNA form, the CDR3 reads TGCAGCGTAAAAACCCGGACAGGGGGTGGTGATGAAGCTTTCTTT.

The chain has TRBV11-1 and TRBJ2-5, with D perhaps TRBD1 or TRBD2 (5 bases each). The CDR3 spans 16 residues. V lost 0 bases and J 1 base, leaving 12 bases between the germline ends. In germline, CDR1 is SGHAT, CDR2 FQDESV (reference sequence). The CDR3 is CASSLAPGTAQETQYF. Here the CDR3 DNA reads TGTGCCAGCAGCTTAGCTCCCGGGACGGCCCAAGAGACCCAGTACTTC.

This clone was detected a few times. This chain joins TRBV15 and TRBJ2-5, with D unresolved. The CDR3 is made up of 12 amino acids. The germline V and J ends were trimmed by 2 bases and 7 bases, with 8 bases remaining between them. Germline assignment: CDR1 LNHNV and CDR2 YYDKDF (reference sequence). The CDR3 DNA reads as TGTGCCACCAGCAGAAAGATGGGGACCCAGTACTTC. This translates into CATSRKMGTQYF.

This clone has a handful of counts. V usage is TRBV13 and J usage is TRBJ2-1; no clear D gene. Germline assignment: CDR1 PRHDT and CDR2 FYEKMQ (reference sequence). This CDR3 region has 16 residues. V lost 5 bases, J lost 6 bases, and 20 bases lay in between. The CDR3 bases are TGTGCCAGCAGCCTCTCCTTGACGGCCGGACCCAATGAGCAGTTCTTC. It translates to CASSLSLTAGPNEQFF.

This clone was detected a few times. The chain's CDR3 is CASSSSPWRGGANEQFF. CDR3 bases: TGTGCCAGCAGTTCTAGCCCCTGGCGGGGCGGGGCAAATGAGCAGTTCTTC. The V and J genes are TRBV28 and TRBJ2-1; D might be TRBD2 (6 bases). V lost 4 bases and J lost 7, with 23 bases in between. CDR3 length equals 17 residues. Germline loops: CDR1 MDHEN, CDR2 SYDVKM.

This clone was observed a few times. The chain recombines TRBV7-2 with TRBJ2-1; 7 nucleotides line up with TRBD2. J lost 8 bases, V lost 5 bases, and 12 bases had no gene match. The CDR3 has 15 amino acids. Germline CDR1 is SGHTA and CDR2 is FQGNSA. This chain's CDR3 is CASSPWGGPKYEQFF. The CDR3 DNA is TGTGCCAGCAGCCCCTGGGGAGGGCCTAAATATGAGCAGTTCTTC. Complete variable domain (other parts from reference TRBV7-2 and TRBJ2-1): GAGVSQSPSNKVTEKGKDVELRCDPISGHTALYWYRQSLGQGLEFLIYFQGNSAPDKSGLPSDRFSAERTGGSVSTLTIQRTQQEDSAVYLCASSPWGGPKYEQFFGPGTRLTVL.

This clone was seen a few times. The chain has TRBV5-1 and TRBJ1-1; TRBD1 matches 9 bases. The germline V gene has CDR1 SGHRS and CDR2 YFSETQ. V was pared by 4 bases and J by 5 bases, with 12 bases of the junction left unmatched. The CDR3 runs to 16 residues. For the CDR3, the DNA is TGCGCCAGCAGCAACTCCCCGGGACAGGGAGTGACTGAAGCTTTCTTT. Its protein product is CASSNSPGQGVTEAFF.

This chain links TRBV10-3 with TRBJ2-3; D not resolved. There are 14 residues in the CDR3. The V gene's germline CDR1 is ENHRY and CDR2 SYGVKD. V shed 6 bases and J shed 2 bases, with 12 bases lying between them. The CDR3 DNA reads TGTGCCATCAGGGCCCCGGGCAACACAGATACGCAGTATTTT. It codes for CAIRAPGNTDTQYF.